Listed here is a single TCR beta chain. This entry comes from a study of blood T cell repertoires in COVID-19. Measured with immunoSEQ multiplex PCR; TCRdb has only the in-frame clones, and not every one. The sample lists more than 40,000 clones; approximately 86% were seen once. The CDR3 has 12 amino acids. Germline loops: CDR1 GTSNPN, CDR2 SVGIG (reference sequence). The V end was cut by 4 bases, the J end by 2 bases, with 8 bases between. V and J are TRBV30 and TRBJ1-2; D might be TRBD1 (5 bases). The TCR originated in a man aged 55-75 years with active or convalescent COVID-19. The specimen was peripheral blood. The CDR3 loop reads CAWTQGNYGYTF. The DNA of the CDR3 is TGTGCCTGGACTCAGGGAAACTATGGCTACACCTTC.